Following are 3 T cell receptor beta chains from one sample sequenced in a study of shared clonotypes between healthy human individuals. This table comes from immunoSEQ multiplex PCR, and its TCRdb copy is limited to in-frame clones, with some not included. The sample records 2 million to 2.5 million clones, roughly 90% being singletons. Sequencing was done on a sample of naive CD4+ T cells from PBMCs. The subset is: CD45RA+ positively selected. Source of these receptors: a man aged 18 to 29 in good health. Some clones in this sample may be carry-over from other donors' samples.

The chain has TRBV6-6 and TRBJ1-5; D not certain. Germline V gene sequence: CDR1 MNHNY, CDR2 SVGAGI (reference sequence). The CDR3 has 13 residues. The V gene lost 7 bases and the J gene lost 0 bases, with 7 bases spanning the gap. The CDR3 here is CASTRDSNQPQHF. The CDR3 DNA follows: TGTGCCAGCACCAGAGATAGCAATCAGCCCCAGCATTTT.

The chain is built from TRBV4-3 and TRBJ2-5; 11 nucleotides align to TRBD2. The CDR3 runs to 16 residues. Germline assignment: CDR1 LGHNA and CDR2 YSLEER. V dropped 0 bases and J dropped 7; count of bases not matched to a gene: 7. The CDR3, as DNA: TGCGCCAGCAGCCAAGATAGCGGGAGGGCCTGGGGGACCCAGTACTTC. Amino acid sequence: CASSQDSGRAWGTQYF.

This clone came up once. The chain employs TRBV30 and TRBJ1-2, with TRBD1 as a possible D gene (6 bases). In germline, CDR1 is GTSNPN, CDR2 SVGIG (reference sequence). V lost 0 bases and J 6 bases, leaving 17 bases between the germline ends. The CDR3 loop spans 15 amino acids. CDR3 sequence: CAWSVLGARGDGYTF. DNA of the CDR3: TGTGCCTGGAGTGTACTAGGGGCCAGGGGTGATGGCTACACCTTC.